These 24 T cell receptor beta chains were sequenced from one sample in a study of PD-1 blockade in classical Hodgkin lymphoma. The sample's time point: cycle 4 day 1 (C4D1), after less than 7 weeks of nivolumab. Exposure to brentuximab vedotin varied, and each patient had relapsed following autologous stem cell transplantation. TCRdb keeps only in-frame clones here, not all; method: immunoSEQ multiplex PCR. This sample has roughly 20,000 clones, with 75% to 85% found just once. The specimen was peripheral blood mononuclear cells (PBMCs), collected before the fourth cycle of nivolumab. Receptor source: a human donor with classical Hodgkin lymphoma.

CDR3 bases: TGTGCCAGCGACCCCGGCTTCGGAAATGAGCAGTTCTTC. Residues: CASDPGFGNEQFF. This chain uses TRBV7-9 with TRBJ2-1, with D unclear. Germline CDR1 SEHNR, CDR2 FQNEAQ (reference sequence). The CDR3 covers 13 residues. V lost 8 bases and J 7 bases, leaving 15 bases between the germline ends.

Only a few counts were recorded for this clone. The chain carries TRBV27 and TRBJ2-5; D is perhaps TRBD2 (6 bases). V was clipped by 4 bases and J by 5 bases, with 20 bases between them. The CDR3 contains 16 residues. The germline CDR1 and CDR2 sequences are MNHEY and SMNVEV (reference sequence). The CDR3 DNA is TGTGCCAGCAGTTCCCACCAGGGCGGAGGGGTGGAGACCCAGTACTTC. The encoded protein is CASSSHQGGGVETQYF.

The chain has TRBV27 and TRBJ2-7; D perhaps matches TRBD1 (5 bases). The germline V gene encodes CDR1 MNHEY and CDR2 SMNVEV (reference sequence). The CDR3 is made up of 13 amino acids. V was pared by 5 bases and J by 3 bases, with 11 bases between. In nucleotides, the CDR3 is TGTGCCAGCAGTCTCAGACAGAGCTACGAGCAGTACTTC. Translated: CASSLRQSYEQYF.

The gene calls are TRBV5-4 and TRBJ2-5; D remains unclear. Trimming took off 3 bases at V and 4 bases at J, with 10 bases between the two ends. Germline-derived CDR1 and CDR2 are SGHNT and YYREEE (reference sequence). This CDR3 contains 13 residues. The CDR3, as DNA: TGTGCCAGCAGCTCCCCCCCCGGAGAGACCCAGTACTTC. Translation gives CASSSPPGETQYF.

There are a few counts of this clone. The V and J genes are TRBV6-5 and TRBJ1-6; 8 positions match TRBD1. Germline V gene lookup returns CDR1 MNHEY and CDR2 SVGAGI. The CDR3 is made up of 13 amino acids. V lost 6 bases to trimming and J lost 7 bases; unmatched junction nucleotides: 2. The CDR3 bases are TGTGCCAGCAGAGGACAGGGAAATTCACCCCTCCACTTT. Translating gives CASRGQGNSPLHF.

The chain carries TRBV30 and TRBJ2-1; D is ambiguous. The V gene lost 5 bases and the J gene lost 10 bases, with 15 bases spanning the gap. The CDR3 consists of 12 residues. In germline, CDR1 is GTSNPN, CDR2 SVGIG (reference sequence). The CDR3, as DNA: TGTGCCTGGGGTGAATTGGGGTACGAGCAGTTCTTC. Translation gives CAWGELGYEQFF. The full variable domain, with the rest looked up from reference TRBV30 and TRBJ2-1, is SQTIHQWPATLVQPVGSPLSLECTVEGTSNPNLYWYRQAAGRGLQLLFYSVGIGQISSEVPQNLSASRPQDRQFILSSKKLLLSDSGFYLCAWGELGYEQFFGPGTRLTVL.

The rearrangement uses TRBV7-9 and TRBJ2-5; 11 nucleotides align to TRBD2. V trimming: 5 bases; J trimming: 2 bases; junction bases outside the gene matches: 13. This CDR3 has 18 residues. Looked up from germline, CDR1 is SEHNR and CDR2 is FQNEAQ (reference sequence). This CDR3 reads CASSPPGTSGAQQETQYF. The DNA for the CDR3 is TGTGCCAGCAGCCCGCCCGGGACTAGCGGAGCCCAACAAGAGACCCAGTACTTC. Full variable domain (missing parts from reference TRBV7-9 and TRBJ2-5): DTGVSQNPRHKITKRGQNVTFRCDPISEHNRLYWYRQTLGQGPEFLTYFQNEAQLEKSRLLSDRFSAERPKGSFSTLEIQRTEQGDSAMYLCASSPPGTSGAQQETQYFGPGTRLLVL.

This clone was seen just once. J is TRBJ2-7 and V is TRBV5-4, with D perhaps TRBD2 (6 bases). Germline V gene sequence: CDR1 SGHNT, CDR2 YYREEE (reference sequence). CDR3 length: 15 residues. Trimming pared 0 bases from V and 2 bases from J, leaving 12 bases between. The CDR3 spells CASSLAGRETYEQYF. As DNA, the CDR3 is TGTGCCAGCAGCTTGGCCGGACGGGAGACCTACGAGCAGTACTTC.

V usage is TRBV15 and J usage is TRBJ1-1; TRBD1 agrees at 10 bases. Trimming removed 5 bases from V and 0 bases from J; junction bases left unmatched: 9. This CDR3 has 17 amino acids. Germline loops: CDR1 LNHNV, CDR2 YYDKDF (reference sequence). CDR3 protein: CATSEGTGVLLNTEAFF. In nucleotides, the CDR3 is TGTGCCACCAGCGAAGGGACAGGGGTTCTCCTGAACACTGAAGCTTTCTTT.

This clone showed up just once. DNA of the CDR3: TGCACCAGCAGCCAAGATCTCTTCTACCCCAGGGGGCAGGATAATGAAAAACTGTTTTTT. It codes for CTSSQDLFYPRGQDNEKLFF. The chain combines TRBV1 with TRBJ1-4; TRBD1 is taken as the D call from the table, unchecked against the DNA. TRBV1 is an annotated pseudogene. There are 20 residues in the CDR3.

CDR3 in amino acids: CASSLLWDEQYF. The CDR3 region has the DNA TGTGCCAGCAGCTTGTTATGGGACGAGCAGTACTTC. V is TRBV11-2 and J is TRBJ2-7; D is unclear. The V end was cut by 3 bases, the J end by 5 bases, with 8 bases between. The CDR3 loop spans 12 amino acids. Germline V gene sequence: CDR1 SGHAT, CDR2 FQNNGV.

The sample holds a few counts of this clone. The V call is TRBV19, the J call TRBJ1-1; 7 bases align to TRBD1. CDR3 length equals 14 residues. With V trimmed by 7 bases and J by 0 bases, 5 bases remained unmatched. Per germline, CDR1 LNHDA and CDR2 SQIVND (reference sequence). CDR3 in DNA: TGTGCCAGTAACCCGGACAGGATGAACACTGAAGCTTTCTTT. Encoded protein: CASNPDRMNTEAFF.

The rearrangement uses TRBV7-9 and TRBJ2-7; D is possibly TRBD1 or TRBD2 (5 bases each). Germline loops: CDR1 SEHNR, CDR2 FQNEAQ (reference sequence). V gave up 5 bases and J gave up 3 bases, with 14 bases separating them. The CDR3 length is 14 residues. The CDR3 DNA reads as TGTGCCAGCAGCACACGGGACGGGGTCTACGAGCAGTACTTC. This encodes CASSTRDGVYEQYF.

This clone was seen only a few times. The chain couples TRBV30 to TRBJ2-7, with TRBD2 identical over 9 bases. V shed 1 base, J shed 4 bases, and the junction held 8 bases outside the gene matches. Germline loops: CDR1 GTSNPN, CDR2 SVGIG (reference sequence). This CDR3 region has 15 residues. CDR3 coding DNA: TGTGCCTGGAGTGATGAAGCGGGAGGTAGATACGAGCAGTACTTC. Residues: CAWSDEAGGRYEQYF.

The chain links TRBV13 to TRBJ1-2, with unresolved D. V gave up 1 base and J gave up 8 bases, with 11 bases separating them. This CDR3 region has 13 residues. Germline V gene lookup returns CDR1 PRHDT and CDR2 FYEKMQ (reference sequence). This chain's CDR3 is CASSLAVLGGYTF. DNA of the CDR3: TGTGCCAGCAGCTTAGCCGTCCTGGGGGGCTACACCTTC.

The rearrangement joins TRBV4-1 to TRBJ1-1; D unclear. V was clipped by 0 bases and J by 8 bases, with 10 bases between them. CDR1 and CDR2 from the germline V gene are MGHRA and YSYEKL. The CDR3 totals 13 residues. This CDR3 reads CASSQERPEEAFF. In DNA form, the CDR3 reads TGCGCCAGCAGCCAAGAACGGCCCGAAGAAGCTTTCTTT.

Worth noting for this clone: Other DNA sequences from this sample encode an identical CDR3 as well. The gene calls are TRBV29-1 and TRBJ1-1; tentatively, D is TRBD1 (5 bases). CDR3 length equals 12 residues. The ends were cut back, 3 bases at V and 1 base at J, with 6 bases in the middle. Germline-derived CDR1 and CDR2 are SQVTM and ANQGSEA. The CDR3 reads CSVDGGNTEAFF. CDR3 DNA sequence: TGCAGCGTTGATGGGGGGAACACTGAAGCTTTCTTT.

This clone was counted between two and nine times. The J gene is TRBJ2-6, the V gene TRBV19; D gene uncertain. Deletions cut 6 bases from V and 2 bases from J, with 5 bases between. Germline values: CDR1 LNHDA, CDR2 SQIVND (reference sequence). CDR3 length: 13 amino acids. In DNA form, the CDR3 reads TGTGCCAGTAGGGGTACTGGGGCCAACGTCCTGACTTTC. Encoded protein: CASRGTGANVLTF.

V is TRBV6-1 and J is TRBJ2-2, with a possible D match to TRBD2 (6 bases). The germline V gene has CDR1 MNHNS and CDR2 SASEGT. This CDR3 is built from 13 residues. The V gene lost 2 bases and the J gene lost 8 bases, with 9 bases spanning the gap. This chain's CDR3 is CASSEKGTGELFF. The CDR3 bases are TGTGCCAGCAGTGAAAAGGGGACTGGGGAGCTGTTTTTT.

The chain couples TRBV7-8 to TRBJ2-1; D is perhaps TRBD2 (7 bases). The V gene lost 1 base and the J gene lost 6 bases, with 19 bases spanning the gap. CDR1 and CDR2 (germline): SGHVS, FQNEAQ. The CDR3 extends over 17 amino acids. The CDR3 sequence: CASSLDSWGGASNEQFF. As DNA, the CDR3 is TGTGCCAGCAGCTTAGATTCTTGGGGGGGGGCCTCCAATGAGCAGTTCTTC. The entire variable domain, with the rest obtained from reference TRBV7-8 and TRBJ2-1, is as follows: GAGVSQSPRYKVAKRGQDVALRCDPISGHVSLFWYQQALGQGPEFLTYFQNEAQLDKSGLPSDRFFAERPEGSVSTLKIQRTQQEDSAVYLCASSLDSWGGASNEQFFGPGTRLTVL.

The chain uses TRBV29-1 and TRBJ2-5; D gene uncertain. V lost 4 bases, J lost 2 bases, and 8 bases lay in between. CDR1 and CDR2 from the germline V gene are SQVTM and ANQGSEA. The CDR3 is made up of 12 amino acids. The CDR3 DNA follows: TGCAGCGTTGGGGCAGTTCAAGAGACCCAGTACTTC. Translation gives CSVGAVQETQYF.

The chain has TRBV5-6 and TRBJ2-2; the match to TRBD1 covers 11 bases. The V and J ends lost 5 bases and 1 base, in that order; junction bases with no gene match: 4. The CDR3 sequence is 16 residues long. The germline gives CDR1 SGHDT, CDR2 YYEEEE. The DNA for the CDR3 is TGTGCCAGCAGAAGGACAGGGGGCAGGAACACCGGGGAGCTGTTTTTT. Residues: CASRRTGGRNTGELFF.

This clone was counted a few times. The chain is built from TRBV11-2 and TRBJ2-1, with D perhaps TRBD1 or TRBD2 (5 bases each). The CDR3 spans 17 residues. The V gene lost 4 bases and the J gene lost 5 bases, with 21 bases spanning the gap. Germline V CDR1 and CDR2: SGHAT, FQNNGV. The CDR3 DNA reads as TGTGCCAGCAGCTCTAAATTGACAGTGAGGGAGAACAATGAGCAGTTCTTC. Residues: CASSSKLTVRENNEQFF. Looking up the rest from reference TRBV11-2 and TRBJ2-1 gives the full variable domain: EAGVAQSPRYKIIEKRQSVAFWCNPISGHATLYWYQQILGQGPKLLIQFQNNGVVDDSQLPKDRFSAERLKGVDSTLKIQPAKLEDSAVYLCASSSKLTVRENNEQFFGPGTRLTVL.

The genes are TRBV4-3 and TRBJ1-2; D uncertain. Trimming left V 0 bases short and J 1 base short, with 12 bases between. CDR1 is LGHNA, CDR2 YSLEER, per germline. This CDR3 has 16 residues. In DNA, the CDR3 is TGCGCCAGCAGCCAAGAGGGTCGAGGGAGTAACTATGGCTACACCTTC. It codes for CASSQEGRGSNYGYTF.